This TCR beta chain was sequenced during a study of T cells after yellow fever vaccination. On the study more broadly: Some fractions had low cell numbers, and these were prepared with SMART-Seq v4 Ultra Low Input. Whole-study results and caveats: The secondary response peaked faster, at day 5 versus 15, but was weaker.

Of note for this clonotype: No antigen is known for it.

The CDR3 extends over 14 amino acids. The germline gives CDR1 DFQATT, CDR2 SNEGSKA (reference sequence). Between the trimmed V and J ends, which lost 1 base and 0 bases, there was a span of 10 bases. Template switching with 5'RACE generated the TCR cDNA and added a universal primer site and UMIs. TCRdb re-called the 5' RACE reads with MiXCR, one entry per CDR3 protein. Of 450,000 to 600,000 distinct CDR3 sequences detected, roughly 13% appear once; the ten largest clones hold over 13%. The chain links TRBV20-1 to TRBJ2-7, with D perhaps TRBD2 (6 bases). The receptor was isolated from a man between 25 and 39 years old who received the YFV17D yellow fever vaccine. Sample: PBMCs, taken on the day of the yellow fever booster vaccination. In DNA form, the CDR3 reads TGCAGTGCTAGAGCCGGGAGCGTCTCCTACGAGCAGTACTTC. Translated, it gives CSARAGSVSYEQYF.